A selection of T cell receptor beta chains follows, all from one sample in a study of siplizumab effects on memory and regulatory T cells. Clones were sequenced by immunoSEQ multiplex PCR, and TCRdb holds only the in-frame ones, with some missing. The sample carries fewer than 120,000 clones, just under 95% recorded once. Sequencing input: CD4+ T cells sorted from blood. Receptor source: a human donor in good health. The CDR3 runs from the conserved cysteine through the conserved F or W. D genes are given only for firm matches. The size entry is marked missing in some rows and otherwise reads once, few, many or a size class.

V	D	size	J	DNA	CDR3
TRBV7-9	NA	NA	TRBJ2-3	TGTGCCAGCAGCTTACGACGGGATACGCAGTATTTT	CASSLRRDTQYF
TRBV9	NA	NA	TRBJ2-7	TGTGCCAGCAGCGTAGGTGGGTTGGGGGCGAGAGAGCAGTACTTC	CASSVGGLGAREQYF
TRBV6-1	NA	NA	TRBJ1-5	TGTGCCAGCAGTGAATTGGTTCTTAGCAATCAGCCCCAGCATTTT	CASSELVLSNQPQHF
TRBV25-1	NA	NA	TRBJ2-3	TGTGCCAGCAGTGAATATGCCTCCCAGTATTTT	CASSEYASQYF
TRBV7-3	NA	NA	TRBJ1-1	TGTGCCAGCAGCTTAGTTCAGGGAGGGACTGAAGCTTTCTTT	CASSLVQGGTEAFF
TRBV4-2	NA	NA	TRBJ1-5	TGTGCCAGCAGCCAAGAAAGATCTCAGGGCTATAGCAATCAGCCCCAGCATTTT	CASSQERSQGYSNQPQHF
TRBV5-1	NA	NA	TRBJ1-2	TGCGCCAGCAGCCCCTACGGGGTCTCGTATGGCTACACCTTC	CASSPYGVSYGYTF
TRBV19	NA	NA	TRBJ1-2	TGTGCCAGTAGTATATTCCTGACCACCCCCTATGGCTACACCTTC	CASSIFLTTPYGYTF
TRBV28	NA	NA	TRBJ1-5	TGTGCCAGCAGCGACGATAGCAATCAGCCCCAGCATTTT	CASSDDSNQPQHF
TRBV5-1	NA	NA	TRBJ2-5	TGCGCCAGCAGCTTGAGTTCGGCAGGGCGGCAAGAGACCCAGTACTTC	CASSLSSAGRQETQYF
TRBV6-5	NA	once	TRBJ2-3	TGTGCCAGCAGTTACTTACGGGAAAAGCGCACAGATACGCAGTATTTT	CASSYLREKRTDTQYF
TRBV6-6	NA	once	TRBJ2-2	TGTGCCAGCAGTTCCGACTACACCGGGGAGCTGTTTTTT	CASSSDYTGELFF
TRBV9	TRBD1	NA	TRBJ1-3	TGTGCCAGCAGTGGACAGGTCTCTGGAAACACCATATATTTT	CASSGQVSGNTIYF
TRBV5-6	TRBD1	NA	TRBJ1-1	TGTGCCAGCAGCTTTGCCGGGGGACAGAGCTATACTGAAGCTTTCTTT	CASSFAGGQSYTEAFF
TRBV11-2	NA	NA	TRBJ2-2	TGTGCCAGCAGCCAAACTCATACCGGGGAGCTGTTTTTT	CASSQTHTGELFF
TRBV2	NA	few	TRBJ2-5	TGTGCCAGCACGGGCAGGGTGAAAGAGACCCAGTACTTC	CASTGRVKETQYF
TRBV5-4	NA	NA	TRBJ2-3	TGTGCCATCCCCGACGGTCCCACAGATACGCAGTATTTT	CAIPDGPTDTQYF
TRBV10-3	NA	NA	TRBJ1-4	TGTGCCATCGGAACTACTAATGAAAAACTGTTTTTT	CAIGTTNEKLFF
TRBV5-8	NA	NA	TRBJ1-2	TGTGCCAGCAGCTTAGGACCGGCTAACTATGGCTACACCTTC	CASSLGPANYGYTF
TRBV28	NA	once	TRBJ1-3	TGTGCCAGCAGTCCCCTCGGACAACGGCCACTCTCTGGAAACACCATATATTTT	CASSPLGQRPLSGNTIYF
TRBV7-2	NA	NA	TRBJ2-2	TGTGCCAGCAGCTTAGATAGTGGCCCCACCGGGGAGCTGTTTTTT	CASSLDSGPTGELFF
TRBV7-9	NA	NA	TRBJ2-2	TGTGCCAGCAGCGGCCAACCCGCGGACACCGGGGAGCTGTTTTTT	CASSGQPADTGELFF
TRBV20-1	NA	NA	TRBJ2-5	TGCAGTGCTAGTGGTGAGACCCAGTACTTC	CSASGETQYF
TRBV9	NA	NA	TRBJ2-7	TGTGCCAGCAGCACCACGGTGGGAAACGAGCAGTACTTC	CASSTTVGNEQYF
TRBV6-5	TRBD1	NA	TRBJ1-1	TGTGCCAGCAGTAATAGACAGGGACAAGGTGAAGCTTTCTTT	CASSNRQGQGEAFF
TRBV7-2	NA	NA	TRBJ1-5	TGTGCCAGCAGCTTAGATGGGAGAAGCAATCAGCCCCAGCATTTT	CASSLDGRSNQPQHF
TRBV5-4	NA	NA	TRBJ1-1	TGTGCCAGCAGCTTGGATCCAGAGATGAACACTGAAGCTTTCTTT	CASSLDPEMNTEAFF
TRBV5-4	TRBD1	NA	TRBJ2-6	TGTGCCAGCAGCCCGACAGGGGGCGCTGGGGCCAACGTCCTGACTTTC	CASSPTGGAGANVLTF
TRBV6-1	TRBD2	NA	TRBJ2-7	TGTGCCACCGCACTCCCGACTAGCGGCTCCTACGAGCAGTACTTC	CATALPTSGSYEQYF
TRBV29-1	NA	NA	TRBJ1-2	TGCAGCGTTTGGGGGGGGCAAGGCTATGGCTACACCTTC	CSVWGGQGYGYTF
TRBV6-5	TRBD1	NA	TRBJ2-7	TGTGCCAGCAGCTCCGGGACAGGGATAGGAGAGCAGTACTTC	CASSSGTGIGEQYF
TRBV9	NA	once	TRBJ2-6	TGTGCCAGCAGCGTAGTGCTCTCTGGGGCCAACGTCCTGACTTTC	CASSVVLSGANVLTF
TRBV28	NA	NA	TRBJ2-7	TGTGCCAGCACCGAGGGGGGTACCTACGAGCAGTACTTC	CASTEGGTYEQYF
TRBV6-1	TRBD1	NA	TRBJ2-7	TGTGCCAGCAGCCGGGACAGGTTATCCTACGAGCAGTACTTC	CASSRDRLSYEQYF
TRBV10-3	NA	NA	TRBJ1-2	TGTGCCACCCGGGGGGAGGGGAGCCTTAACTATGGCTACACCTTC	CATRGEGSLNYGYTF
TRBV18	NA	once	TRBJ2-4	TGTGCCAGCTCGCGGAACAGGGATACCAAAAACATTCAGTACTTC	CASSRNRDTKNIQYF
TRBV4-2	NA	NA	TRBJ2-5	TGTGCCAGCAGCCAAGCTGGAGGGGGGTACCAAGAGACCCAGTACTTC	CASSQAGGGYQETQYF
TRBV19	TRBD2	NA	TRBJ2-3	TGTGCCAGTAGTTATAGCGGGAGGGAGACAGATACGCAGTATTTT	CASSYSGRETDTQYF
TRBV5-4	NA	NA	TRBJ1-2	TGTGCCAGCAGGTCACCTGGGGGGCCTCCGGACCCCTATGGCTACACCTTC	CASRSPGGPPDPYGYTF
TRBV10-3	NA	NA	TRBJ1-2	TGTGCCATCAGTGAGAGGGGGGCCACCTATGGCTACACCTTC	CAISERGATYGYTF
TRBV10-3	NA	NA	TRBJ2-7	TGTGCCATCAGTACACAGGGAAACGAGCAGTACTTC	CAISTQGNEQYF
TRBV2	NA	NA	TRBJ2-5	TGTGCCAGCAGTGAAATAGAGCTAGTGGGGGGGCCGGGAGAGACCCAGTACTTC	CASSEIELVGGPGETQYF
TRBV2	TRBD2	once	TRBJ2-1	TGTGCCAGCAAGCTACTAGCGGGCCCCTACAATGAGCAGTTCTTC	CASKLLAGPYNEQFF